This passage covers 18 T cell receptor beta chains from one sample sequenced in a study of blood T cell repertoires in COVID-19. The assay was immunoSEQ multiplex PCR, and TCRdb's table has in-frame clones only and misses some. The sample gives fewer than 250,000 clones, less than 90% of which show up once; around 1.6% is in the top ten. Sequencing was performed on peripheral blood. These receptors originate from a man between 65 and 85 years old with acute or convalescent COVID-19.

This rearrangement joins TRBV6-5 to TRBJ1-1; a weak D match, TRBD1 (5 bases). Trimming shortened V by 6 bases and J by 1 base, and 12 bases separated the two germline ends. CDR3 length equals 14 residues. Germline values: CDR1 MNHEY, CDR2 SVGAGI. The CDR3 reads CASRLYQGNTEAFF. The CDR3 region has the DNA TGTGCCAGCAGGCTGTATCAGGGGAACACTGAAGCTTTCTTT.

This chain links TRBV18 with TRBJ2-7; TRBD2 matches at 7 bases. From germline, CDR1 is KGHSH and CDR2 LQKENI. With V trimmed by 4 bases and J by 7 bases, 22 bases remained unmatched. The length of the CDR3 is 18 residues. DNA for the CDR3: TGTGCCAGCTCACGGGTCGGTCAGGGCCTAGCGGCCCCTGGAGAGCAGTACTTC. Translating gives CASSRVGQGLAAPGEQYF.

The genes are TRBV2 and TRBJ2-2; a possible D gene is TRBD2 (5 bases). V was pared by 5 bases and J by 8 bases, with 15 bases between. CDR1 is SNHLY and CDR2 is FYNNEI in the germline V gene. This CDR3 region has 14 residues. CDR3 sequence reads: CASSRTHGLGELFF. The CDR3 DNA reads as TGTGCCAGCAGTCGGACTCATGGCTTGGGGGAGCTGTTTTTT.

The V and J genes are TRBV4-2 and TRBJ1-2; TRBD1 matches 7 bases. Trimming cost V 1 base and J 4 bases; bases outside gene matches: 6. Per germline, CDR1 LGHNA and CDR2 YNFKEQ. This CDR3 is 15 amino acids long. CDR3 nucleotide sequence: TGTGCCAGCAGCCAAGGAAGGGACAGTCTCTATGGCTACACCTTC. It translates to CASSQGRDSLYGYTF.

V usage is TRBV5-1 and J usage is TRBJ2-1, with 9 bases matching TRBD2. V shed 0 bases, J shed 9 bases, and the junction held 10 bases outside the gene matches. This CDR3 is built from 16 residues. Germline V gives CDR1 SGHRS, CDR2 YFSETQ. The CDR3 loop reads CASSLAASGKASEQFF. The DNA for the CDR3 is TGCGCCAGCAGCTTGGCCGCTAGCGGGAAGGCAAGTGAGCAGTTCTTC.

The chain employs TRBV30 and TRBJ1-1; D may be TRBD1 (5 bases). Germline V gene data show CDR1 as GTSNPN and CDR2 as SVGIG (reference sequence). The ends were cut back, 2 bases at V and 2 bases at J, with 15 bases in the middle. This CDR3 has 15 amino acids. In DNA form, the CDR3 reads TGTGCCTGGAGTTTACTGGGGCCCCTCAACACTGAAGCTTTCTTT. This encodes CAWSLLGPLNTEAFF.

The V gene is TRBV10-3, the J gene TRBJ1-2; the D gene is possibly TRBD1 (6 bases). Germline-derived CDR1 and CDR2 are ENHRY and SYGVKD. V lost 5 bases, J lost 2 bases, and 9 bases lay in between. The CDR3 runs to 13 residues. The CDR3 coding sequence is TGTGCCATCAGTCCCGACAGGAACTATGGCTACACCTTC. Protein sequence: CAISPDRNYGYTF.

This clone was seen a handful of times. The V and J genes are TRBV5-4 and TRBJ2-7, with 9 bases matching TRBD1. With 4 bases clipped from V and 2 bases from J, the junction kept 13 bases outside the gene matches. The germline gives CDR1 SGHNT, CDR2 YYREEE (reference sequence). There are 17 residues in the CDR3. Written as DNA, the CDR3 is TGTGCCAGCAGCCCCGGGACAGGGCAGAAGTTGGCCTACGAGCAGTACTTC. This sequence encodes CASSPGTGQKLAYEQYF.

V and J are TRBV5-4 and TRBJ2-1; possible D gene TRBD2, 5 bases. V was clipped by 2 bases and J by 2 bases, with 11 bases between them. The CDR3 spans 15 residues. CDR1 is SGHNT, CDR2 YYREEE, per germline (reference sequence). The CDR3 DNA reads TGTGCCAGCAGCTTTCGCGGGCACACCTACAATGAGCAGTTCTTC. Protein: CASSFRGHTYNEQFF.

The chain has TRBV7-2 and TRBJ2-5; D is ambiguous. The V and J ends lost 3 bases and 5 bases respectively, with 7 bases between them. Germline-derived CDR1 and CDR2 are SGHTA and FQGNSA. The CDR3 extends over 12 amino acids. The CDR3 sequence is CASSFSGETQYF. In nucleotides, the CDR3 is TGTGCCAGCAGCTTTTCCGGGGAGACCCAGTACTTC.

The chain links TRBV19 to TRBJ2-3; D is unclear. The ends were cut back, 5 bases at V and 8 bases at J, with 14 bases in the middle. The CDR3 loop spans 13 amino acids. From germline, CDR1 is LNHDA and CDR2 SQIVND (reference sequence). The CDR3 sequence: CASSSEQRGTQYF. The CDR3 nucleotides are TGTGCCAGTAGTTCCGAGCAACGAGGTACGCAGTATTTT.

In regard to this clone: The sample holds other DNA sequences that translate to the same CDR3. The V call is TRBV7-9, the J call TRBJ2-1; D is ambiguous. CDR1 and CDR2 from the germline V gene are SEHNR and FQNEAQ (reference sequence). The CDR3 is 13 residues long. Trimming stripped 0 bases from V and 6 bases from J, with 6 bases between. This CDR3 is CASSLAGGNEQFF. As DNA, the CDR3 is TGTGCCAGCAGCTTAGCCGGCGGCAATGAGCAGTTCTTC.

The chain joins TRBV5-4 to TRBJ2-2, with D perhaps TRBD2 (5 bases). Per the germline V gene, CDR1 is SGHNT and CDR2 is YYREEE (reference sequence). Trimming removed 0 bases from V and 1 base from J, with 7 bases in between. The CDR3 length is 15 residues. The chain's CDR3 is CASSLGTQNTGELFF. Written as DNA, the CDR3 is TGTGCCAGCAGCTTGGGGACTCAGAACACCGGGGAGCTGTTTTTT.

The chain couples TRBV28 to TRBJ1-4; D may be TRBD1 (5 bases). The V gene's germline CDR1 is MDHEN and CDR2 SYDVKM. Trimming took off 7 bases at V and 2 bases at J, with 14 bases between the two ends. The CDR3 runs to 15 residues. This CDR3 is CASTRDTGTNEKLFF. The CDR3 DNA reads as TGTGCCAGCACCAGGGATACTGGTACTAATGAAAAACTGTTTTTT.

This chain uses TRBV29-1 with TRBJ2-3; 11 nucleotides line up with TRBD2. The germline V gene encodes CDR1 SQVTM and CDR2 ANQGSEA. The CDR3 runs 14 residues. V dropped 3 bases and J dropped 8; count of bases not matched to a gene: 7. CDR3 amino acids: CSVDPLAGGGTQYF. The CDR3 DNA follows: TGCAGCGTTGATCCCCTAGCGGGAGGCGGTACGCAGTATTTT.

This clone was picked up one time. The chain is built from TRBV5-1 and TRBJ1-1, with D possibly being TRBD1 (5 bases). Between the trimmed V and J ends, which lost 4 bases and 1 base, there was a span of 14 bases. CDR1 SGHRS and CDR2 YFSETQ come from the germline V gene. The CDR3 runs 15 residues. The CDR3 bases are TGCGCCAGCAGCCCCCCGGAGGGGTGGAACACTGAAGCTTTCTTT. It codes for CASSPPEGWNTEAFF.

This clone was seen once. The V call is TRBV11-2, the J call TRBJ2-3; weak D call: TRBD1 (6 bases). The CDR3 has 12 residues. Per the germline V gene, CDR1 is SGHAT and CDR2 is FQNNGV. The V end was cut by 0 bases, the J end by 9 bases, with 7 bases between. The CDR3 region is CASSLEQGTQYF. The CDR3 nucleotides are TGTGCCAGCAGCTTAGAACAGGGCACGCAGTATTTT.

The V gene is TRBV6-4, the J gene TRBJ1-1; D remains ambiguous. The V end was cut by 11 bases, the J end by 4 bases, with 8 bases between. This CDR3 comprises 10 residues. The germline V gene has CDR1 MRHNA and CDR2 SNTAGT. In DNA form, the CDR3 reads TGTGCCGCTCCCGGCACTGAAGCTTTCTTT. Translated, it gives CAAPGTEAFF.